This T cell receptor beta chain was sequenced for a study of cytomegalovirus exposure and HLA in healthy donors. Overall study: According to later analysis, the same platform produced the 90 to 150 validation and several hundred first-cohort repertoires.

Study-level results: Cytomegalovirus-associated TCR beta chains were listed, numbering roughly 150. Within the 95 to 150 validation repertoires, first-cohort TCR clusters tended to co-occur, according to a later analysis.

Data came from immunoSEQ multiplex PCR; TCRdb stores just in-frame clones and leaves some out. The sample consists of roughly 180,000 clones, around nine tenths of them appearing once. As regards this clone: Its antigen is unidentified.

These donors were members of the 120-subject validation cohort, a group separate from the roughly 700-subject first cohort. Germline loops: CDR1 MNHNS, CDR2 SASEGT. V dropped 1 base and J dropped 4 bases, with 14 bases sitting between them. This CDR3 contains 16 residues. This receptor was obtained from a man between 25 and 39 years old in good health and CMV-seropositive. The specimen sequenced was PBMCs. The chain recombines TRBV6-1 with TRBJ2-1; D might be TRBD2 (5 bases). Here the CDR3 DNA reads TGTGCCAGCAGTGAAGGAAGGTCAGGACTTTACAATGAGCAGTTCTTC. Translated, it gives CASSEGRSGLYNEQFF.